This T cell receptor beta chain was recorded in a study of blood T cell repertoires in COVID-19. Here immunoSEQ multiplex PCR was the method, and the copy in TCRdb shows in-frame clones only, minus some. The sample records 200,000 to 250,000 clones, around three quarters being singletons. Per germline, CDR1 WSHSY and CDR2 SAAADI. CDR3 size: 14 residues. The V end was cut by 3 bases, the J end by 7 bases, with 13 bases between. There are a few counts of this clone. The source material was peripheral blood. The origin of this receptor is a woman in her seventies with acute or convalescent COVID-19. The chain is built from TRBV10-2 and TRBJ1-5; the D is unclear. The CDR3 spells CASSEGGRAQPQHF. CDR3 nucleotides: TGCGCCAGCAGTGAAGGAGGTAGGGCGCAGCCCCAGCATTTT.